These 7 T cell receptor beta chains share one sample of origin, sequenced in a study of T cell responses to AZD1222 COVID-19 vaccine. Libraries were prepared by immunoSEQ multiplex PCR; TCRdb keeps only in-frame clonotypes and omits some of them. This sample has some 150,000 clones, with 90% to 95% found just once. Specimen: peripheral blood, collected on day 0 of AZD1222 vaccination. The receptor source for this set is an adult in good health.

The CDR3 loop reads CASSSIGQGSGNTIYF. As DNA, the CDR3 is TGTGCCAGCAGCTCCATCGGCCAGGGCTCTGGAAACACCATATATTTT. This chain links TRBV14 with TRBJ1-3; tentative D call: TRBD1 (5 bases). The CDR3 has 16 residues. CDR1 SGHDN and CDR2 FVKESK come from the germline V gene. V was trimmed by 5 bases and J by 0 bases, leaving 14 bases between them.

The rearrangement uses TRBV24-1 and TRBJ1-2; D not resolved. Germline CDR1 reads KGHDR; CDR2 reads SFDVKD. CDR3 length equals 14 residues. With 3 bases removed from V and 4 bases from J, the gap between germline ends came to 11 bases. DNA of the CDR3: TGTGCCACCAGTGATACGCAGGTCTCCTATGGCTACACCTTC. As protein: CATSDTQVSYGYTF.

The chain employs TRBV6-5 and TRBJ1-5, with D possibly being TRBD1 (5 bases). Trimming removed 5 bases from V and 1 base from J, with 9 bases in between. The CDR3 is 14 residues long. CDR1 is MNHEY and CDR2 is SVGAGI in the germline V gene. The CDR3 reads CASSQGFSNQPQHF. CDR3 nucleotide sequence: TGTGCCAGCAGTCAGGGCTTCAGCAATCAGCCCCAGCATTTT.

The chain recombines TRBV18 with TRBJ1-2, with 11 bases lining up with TRBD1. The CDR3 runs 17 residues. The germline gives CDR1 KGHSH, CDR2 LQKENI. V trimming: 0 bases; J trimming: 4 bases; junction bases outside the gene matches: 7. The CDR3 loop is CASSPPTDRGLGYGYTF. The CDR3 DNA reads TGTGCCAGCTCACCACCGACGGACAGGGGGCTTGGCTATGGCTACACCTTC.

This sequence joins TRBV7-6 and TRBJ2-2, with a possible D match to TRBD1 (6 bases). Germline V gives CDR1 SGHVS, CDR2 FNYEAQ. V was pared by 6 bases and J by 2 bases, with 16 bases between. The CDR3 consists of 16 residues. CDR3 loop: CASSLLTGLNTGELFF. The CDR3, as DNA: TGTGCCAGCAGTTTATTAACAGGGTTAAACACCGGGGAGCTGTTTTTT.

This chain joins TRBV7-9 and TRBJ2-3, with TRBD2 identical over 11 bases. Germline CDR1 and CDR2: SEHNR and FQNEAQ (reference sequence). V shed 5 bases, J shed 4 bases, and the junction held 5 bases outside the gene matches. This CDR3 has 15 residues. The CDR3 coding sequence is TGTGCCAGCAGCCTCGGGACTAGCGGTGCAGATACGCAGTATTTT. Its translation is CASSLGTSGADTQYF.

The chain combines TRBV28 with TRBJ2-1, with a tentative D call TRBD2 (6 bases). Deletions cut 3 bases from V and 3 bases from J, with 12 bases between. The CDR3 runs 15 residues. Germline V gene data show CDR1 as MDHEN and CDR2 as SYDVKM. The CDR3 DNA follows: TGTGCCAGCAGTTTCCAGGGACTGCTCTACAATGAGCAGTTCTTC. This sequence encodes CASSFQGLLYNEQFF.